These T cell receptor beta chains were read from a single sample in a study of T cell responses to AZD1222 COVID-19 vaccine. Data came from immunoSEQ multiplex PCR; TCRdb stores just in-frame clones and leaves some out. Of 99,000 or so clones listed, about four fifths are singletons. The sample in question was peripheral blood, obtained on day 0 of AZD1222 vaccination. These receptors were obtained from an adult in good health. The CDR3 runs from the conserved cysteine through the conserved F or W. Clone size is shown for a subset of rows, as once, few, many or a class of expanded clone.

TRBJ1-5 TRBV4-2 NA CASSQDRSNQPQHF
TRBJ1-2 TRBV2 few CASSSDRVVSYGYTF
TRBJ2-2 TRBV4-2 NA CASRNYLENTGELFF
TRBJ2-7 TRBV19 NA CASSTRPPYEQYF
TRBJ2-7 TRBV6-2/TRBV6-3 NA CASSSATVFYYEQYF
TRBJ1-2 TRBV7-2 once CASSLEGGANYGYTF
TRBJ2-7 TRBV4-2 NA CASSQDPGTGGYEQYF
TRBJ1-2 TRBV3-1/TRBV3-2 once CASSQKSGQNYGYTF
TRBJ2-7 TRBV20-1 NA CSPLDRYEQYF
TRBJ2-5 TRBV5-1 NA CASSLPLPRQGETQYF
TRBJ1-2 TRBV29-1 NA CSAIHTGYAGYTF
TRBJ2-7 TRBV18 NA CASALYRGTYEQYF
TRBJ1-2 TRBV4-3 NA CASSPTRLNYGYTF
TRBJ2-7 TRBV6-1 few CASSEWLAATYEQYF
TRBJ1-1 TRBV10-2 few CASSQLNVGAPNTEAFF
TRBJ1-4 TRBV7-9 NA CASSTGTVHPGGEKLFF
TRBJ2-1 TRBV6-2/TRBV6-3 once CASSGDYNEQFF
TRBJ1-1 TRBV5-5 NA CASSLDLALNEAFF